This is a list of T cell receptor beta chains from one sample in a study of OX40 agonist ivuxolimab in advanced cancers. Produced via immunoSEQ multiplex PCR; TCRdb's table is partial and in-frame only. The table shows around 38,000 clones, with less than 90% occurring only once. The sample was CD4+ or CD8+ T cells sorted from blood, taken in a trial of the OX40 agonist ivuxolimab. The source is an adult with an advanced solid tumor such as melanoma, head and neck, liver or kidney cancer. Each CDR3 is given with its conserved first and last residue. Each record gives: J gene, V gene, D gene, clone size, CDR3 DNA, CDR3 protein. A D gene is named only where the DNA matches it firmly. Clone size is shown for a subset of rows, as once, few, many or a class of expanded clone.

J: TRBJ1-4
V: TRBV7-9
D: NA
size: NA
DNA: TGTGCCAGCAGCCAAAAAGGGGCGCGGGCTTATGAAAAACTGTTTTTT
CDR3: CASSQKGARAYEKLFF

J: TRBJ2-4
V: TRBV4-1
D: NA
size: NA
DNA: TGCGCCAGCAGCCCGCTGGCAGGGGATGCGGACATTCAGTACTTC
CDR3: CASSPLAGDADIQYF

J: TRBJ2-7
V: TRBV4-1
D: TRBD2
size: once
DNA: TGCGCCAGCAGCCAAGATGCTCTAGCGGGTACCTACGAGCAGTACTTC
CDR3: CASSQDALAGTYEQYF

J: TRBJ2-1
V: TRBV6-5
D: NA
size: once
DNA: TGTGCCAGCAGTTACTCGAGTAGGTATGAGCAGTTCTTC
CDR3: CASSYSSRYEQFF

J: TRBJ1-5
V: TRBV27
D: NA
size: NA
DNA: TGTGCCAGCAGTTTATCCAGGGAGGGCCCGGGCAATCAGCCCCAGCATTTT
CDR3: CASSLSREGPGNQPQHF

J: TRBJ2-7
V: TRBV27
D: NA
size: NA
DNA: TGTGCCAGCACAAGGCTGAGCGCCTACGAGCAGTACTTC
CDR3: CASTRLSAYEQYF

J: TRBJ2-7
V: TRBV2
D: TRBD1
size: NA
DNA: TGTGCCAGTGAAGGACAGGGGCCCTACGAGCAGTACTTC
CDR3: CASEGQGPYEQYF

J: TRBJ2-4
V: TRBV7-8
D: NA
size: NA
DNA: TGTGCCAGCAGCTCCCCTCGGTCGTGGGATGGTGCCAAAAACATTCAGTACTTC
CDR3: CASSSPRSWDGAKNIQYF

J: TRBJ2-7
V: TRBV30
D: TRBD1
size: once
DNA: TGTGCCTGGATCAGTTTTGGAGGACAGGGGTACGAGCAGTACTTC
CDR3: CAWISFGGQGYEQYF

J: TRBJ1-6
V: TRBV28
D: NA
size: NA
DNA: TGTGCCAGTACCAAGAGCTGGGTAAATTCACCCCTCCACTTT
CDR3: CASTKSWVNSPLHF

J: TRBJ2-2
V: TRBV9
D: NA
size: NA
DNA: TGTGCCAGCAGCGCACAGGTTGGGGAGCTGTTTTTT
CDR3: CASSAQVGELFF

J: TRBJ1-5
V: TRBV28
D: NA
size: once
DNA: TGTGCCAGCAGTCCCCGCGCGGCAAAAGGGCCCCAGCATTTT
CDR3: CASSPRAAKGPQHF

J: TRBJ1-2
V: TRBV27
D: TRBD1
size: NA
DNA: TGTGCCAGCAGTCACCTGGGACAGAACTATGGCTACACCTTC
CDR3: CASSHLGQNYGYTF

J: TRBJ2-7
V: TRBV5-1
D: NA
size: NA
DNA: TGCGCCAGCAGCTTGGTTTCATCTCCCTCCTACGAGCAGTACTTC
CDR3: CASSLVSSPSYEQYF

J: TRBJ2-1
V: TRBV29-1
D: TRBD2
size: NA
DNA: TGCAGCGTTGATAATCTAGCGGACTACAATGAGCAGTTCTTC
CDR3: CSVDNLADYNEQFF

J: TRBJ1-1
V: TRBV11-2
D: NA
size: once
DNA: TGTGCCAGCAGCTCCTTCGGGGGAATTGAAGCTTTCTTT
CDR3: CASSSFGGIEAFF

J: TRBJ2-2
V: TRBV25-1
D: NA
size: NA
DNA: TGTGCCAGCAGTGACCCAGAGACCCCTTACACCGGGGAGCTGTTTTTT
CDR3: CASSDPETPYTGELFF

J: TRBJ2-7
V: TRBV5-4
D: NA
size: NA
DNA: TGTGCCAGCAGCTTGAAAGGGGGCGAGCAGTACTTC
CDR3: CASSLKGGEQYF

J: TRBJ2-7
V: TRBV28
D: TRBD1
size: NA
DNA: TGTGCCAGCAGTCGGACAGGGAGCTTCTACGAGCAGTACTTC
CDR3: CASSRTGSFYEQYF